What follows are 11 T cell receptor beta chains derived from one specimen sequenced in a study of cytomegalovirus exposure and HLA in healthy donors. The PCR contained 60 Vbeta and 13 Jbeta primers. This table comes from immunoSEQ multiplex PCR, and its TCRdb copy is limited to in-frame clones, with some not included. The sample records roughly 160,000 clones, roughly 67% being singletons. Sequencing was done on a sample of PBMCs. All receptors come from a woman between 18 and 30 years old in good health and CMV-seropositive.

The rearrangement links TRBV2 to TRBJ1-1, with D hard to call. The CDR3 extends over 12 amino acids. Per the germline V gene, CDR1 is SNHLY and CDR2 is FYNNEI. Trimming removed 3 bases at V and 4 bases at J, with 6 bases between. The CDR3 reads CASSDPGTEAFF. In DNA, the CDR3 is TGTGCCAGCAGTGACCCGGGCACTGAAGCTTTCTTT.

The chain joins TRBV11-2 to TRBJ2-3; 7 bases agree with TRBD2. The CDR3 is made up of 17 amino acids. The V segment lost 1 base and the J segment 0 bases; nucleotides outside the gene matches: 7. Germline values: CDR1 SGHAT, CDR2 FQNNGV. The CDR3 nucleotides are TGTGCCAGCAGCTTAGTCGGCCTGGGACTAAGCACAGATACGCAGTATTTT. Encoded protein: CASSLVGLGLSTDTQYF.

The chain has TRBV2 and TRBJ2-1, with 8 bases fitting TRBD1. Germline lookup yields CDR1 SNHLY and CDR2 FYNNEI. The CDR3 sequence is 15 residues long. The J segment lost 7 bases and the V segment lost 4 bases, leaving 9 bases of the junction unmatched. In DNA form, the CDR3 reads TGTGCCAGCAGTGGCCCGCAGGGGGCGGGGAATGAGCAGTTCTTC. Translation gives CASSGPQGAGNEQFF.

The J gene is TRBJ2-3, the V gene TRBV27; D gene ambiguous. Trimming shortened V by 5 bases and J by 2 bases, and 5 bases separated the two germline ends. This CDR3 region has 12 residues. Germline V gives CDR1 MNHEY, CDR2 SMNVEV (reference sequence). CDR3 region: CASSPHTDTQYF. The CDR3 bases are TGTGCCAGCAGTCCCCACACAGATACGCAGTATTTT.

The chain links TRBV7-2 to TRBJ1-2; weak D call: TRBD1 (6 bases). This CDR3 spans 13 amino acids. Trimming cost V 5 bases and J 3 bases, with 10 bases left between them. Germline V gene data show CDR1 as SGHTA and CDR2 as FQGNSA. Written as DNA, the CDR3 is TGTGCCAGCAGCCCGGCAGGGGACTATGGCTACACCTTC. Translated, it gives CASSPAGDYGYTF.

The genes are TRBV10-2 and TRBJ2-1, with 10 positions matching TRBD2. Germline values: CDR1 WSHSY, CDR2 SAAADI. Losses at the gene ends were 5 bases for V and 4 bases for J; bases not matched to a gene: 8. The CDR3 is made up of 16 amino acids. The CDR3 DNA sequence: TGCGCCAGCAGTACAAATAGCGGGGGGAATTACAATGAGCAGTTCTTC. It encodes CASSTNSGGNYNEQFF.

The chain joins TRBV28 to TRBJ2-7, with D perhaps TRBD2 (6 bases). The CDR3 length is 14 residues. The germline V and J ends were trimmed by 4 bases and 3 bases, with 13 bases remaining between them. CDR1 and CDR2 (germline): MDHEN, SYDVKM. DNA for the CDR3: TGTGCCAGCAGTTCTAATAGCGGCGACTACGAGCAGTACTTC. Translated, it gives CASSSNSGDYEQYF.

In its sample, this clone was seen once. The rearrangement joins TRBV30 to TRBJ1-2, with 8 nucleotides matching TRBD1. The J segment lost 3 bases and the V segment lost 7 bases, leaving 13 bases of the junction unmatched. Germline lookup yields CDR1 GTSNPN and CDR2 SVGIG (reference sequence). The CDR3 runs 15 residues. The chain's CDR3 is CASSATGQGDYGYTF. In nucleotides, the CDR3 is TGTGCCTCTTCGGCTACCGGACAGGGAGACTATGGCTACACCTTC.

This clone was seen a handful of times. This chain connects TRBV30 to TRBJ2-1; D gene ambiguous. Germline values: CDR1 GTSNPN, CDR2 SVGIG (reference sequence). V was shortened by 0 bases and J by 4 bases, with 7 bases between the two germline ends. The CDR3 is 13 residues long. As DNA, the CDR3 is TGTGCCTGGAGTGTACTCGCGTACAATGAGCAGTTCTTC. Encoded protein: CAWSVLAYNEQFF.

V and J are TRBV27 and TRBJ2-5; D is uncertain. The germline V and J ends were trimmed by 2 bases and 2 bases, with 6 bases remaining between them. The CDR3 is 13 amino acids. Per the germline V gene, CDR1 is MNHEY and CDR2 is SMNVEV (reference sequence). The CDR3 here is CASSLAAQETQYF. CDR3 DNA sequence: TGTGCCAGCAGTTTAGCAGCGCAAGAGACCCAGTACTTC.

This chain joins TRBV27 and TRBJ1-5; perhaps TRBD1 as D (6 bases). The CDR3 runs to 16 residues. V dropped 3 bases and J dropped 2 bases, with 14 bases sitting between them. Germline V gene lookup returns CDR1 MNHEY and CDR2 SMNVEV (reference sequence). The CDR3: CASSFRCPGGNQPQHF. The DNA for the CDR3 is TGTGCCAGCAGTTTCCGGTGCCCAGGGGGCAATCAGCCCCAGCATTTT.